The sequence of this T cell receptor (beta chain) was determined in a study of cytomegalovirus exposure and HLA in healthy donors. Study overall: Prior work identified 117 million unique TCR beta sequences in roughly 190 million T cells.

The PCR ran on 60 Vbeta and 13 Jbeta primers. Some clones are missing from TCRdb's copy, which holds only in-frame ones; the method was immunoSEQ multiplex PCR. The sample has hundreds of thousands of clones; about 80% are singletons. Looked up from germline, CDR1 is SGHDT and CDR2 is YYEEEE. This CDR3 has 15 amino acids. V lost 4 bases to trimming and J lost 5 bases, with 16 bases between them. Study results and caveats: Links to common viral pathogens appeared, in a later analysis, for several of the most significant clusters.

Of note for this clone: Its specificity is unknown.

The origin of this receptor is a man in his forties in good health and CMV-seropositive. The chain employs TRBV5-6 and TRBJ1-5; D perhaps matches TRBD1 (6 bases). Sequenced input: PBMCs. The CDR3 sequence: CASSAIGTPYQPQHF. DNA for the CDR3: TGTGCCAGCAGCGCAATCGGGACACCGTATCAGCCCCAGCATTTT.